The rows below give T cell receptor beta chains drawn from one sample of a study of CD4 and CD8 cells across lung adenocarcinoma regions. TCRdb re-analysed the PCR reads in MiXCR, keeping a single row per CDR3 protein. This sample has approximately 19,000 distinct CDR3 sequences, with 50% found just once. Sequencing input: CD8+ T cells from the margin of a lung tumor. Receptors originate from a male donor with lung adenocarcinoma. The CD4 and CD8 labels of this study may be unreliable. CDR3s include the opening cysteine and the closing phenylalanine or tryptophan. D genes are given only for firm matches. Expanded clones get a size class; other rows say once, few or many, or leave the size out.

d_call	cdr3_length	v_call	clone_size	j_call	cdr3_aa	cdr3_nt
TRBD2	19	TRBV6-5	NA	TRBJ2-3	CASSSTGLAGGRRTDTQYF	TGTGCCAGCAGTTCCACCGGACTAGCGGGGGGGCGACGCACAGATACGCAGTATTTT
NA	16	TRBV6-1	NA	TRBJ1-2	CASSEARQGYGYGYTF	TGTGCCAGCAGTGAAGCGCGGCAGGGGTATGGGTATGGCTACACCTTC
NA	16	TRBV6-1	NA	TRBJ1-5	CASSDEGTASNQPQHF	TGTGCCAGCAGTGACGAGGGGACGGCTAGCAATCAGCCCCAGCATTTT
NA	14	TRBV6-1	many	TRBJ2-1	CASSARVTYNEQFF	TGTGCCAGCAGTGCTAGGGTAACCTACAATGAGCAGTTCTTC
TRBD2	16	TRBV7-2	few	TRBJ2-5	CASSRMGLAGGETQYF	TGTGCCAGCAGCCGAATGGGACTAGCGGGAGGGGAGACCCAGTACTTC
NA	12	TRBV10-1	NA	TRBJ2-1	CASSKTQEEQFF	TGCGCCAGCAGTAAAACTCAGGAAGAGCAGTTCTTC
NA	14	TRBV6-1	NA	TRBJ2-3	CASITGWGTDTQYF	TGTGCCAGCATAACAGGGTGGGGCACAGATACGCAGTATTTT
TRBD1	12	TRBV20-1	NA	TRBJ1-2	CSATGTVKGYTF	TGCAGTGCTACCGGGACAGTGAAAGGCTACACCTTC
NA	15	TRBV4-1	NA	TRBJ1-2	CASSQERGGVDGYTF	TGCGCCAGCAGCCAAGAAAGAGGGGGGGTAGATGGCTACACCTTC
NA	13	TRBV6-5	NA	TRBJ1-2	CASSYLQGYGYTF	TGTGCCAGCAGTTACTTACAGGGATATGGCTACACCTTC
TRBD2	16	TRBV6-1	once	TRBJ2-5	CACGGAGAGDGETQYF	TGTGCCTGCGGGGGGGCCGGGGCAGGGGACGGAGAGACCCAGTACTTC
TRBD1	16	TRBV11-3	many	TRBJ2-5	CASSPYRQGAQETQYF	TGTGCCAGCAGCCCTTATAGACAGGGAGCCCAAGAGACCCAGTACTTC
NA	15	TRBV27	NA	TRBJ2-3	CASSSFLRGTDTQYF	TGTGCCAGCAGTTCCTTCTTAAGGGGCACAGATACGCAGTATTTT
NA	13	TRBV27	few	TRBJ2-1	CASSGSAEIKQFF	TGTGCCAGCAGTGGCTCGGCGGAGATAAAGCAGTTCTTC
NA	15	TRBV10-1	NA	TRBJ2-3	CASGEGGWAKDMQYF	TGCGCCAGCGGTGAGGGGGGGTGGGCCAAAGACATGCAGTACTTT
NA	14	TRBV3-1	NA	TRBJ1-6	CASSPGTINSPLHF	TGTGCCAGCAGCCCCGGGACGATAAATTCACCCCTCCACTTT
NA	16	TRBV6-1	NA	TRBJ2-5	CASGGAGTGDGETQYF	TGTGCCAGCGGGGGGGCCGGGACCGGGGACGGGGAGACCCAGTATTTC
TRBD2	20	TRBV28	NA	TRBJ2-1	CASSFPPLPSREGPLGEQFF	TGTGCCAGCAGTTTCCCCCCCCTCCCATCGCGGGAGGGCCCCTTGGGTGAGCAGTTCTTC
NA	12	TRBV6-1	few	TRBJ2-7	CASSQTNSEQYF	TGTGCCAGCAGCCAAACAAATTCCGAGCAGTACTTC
TRBD2	15	TRBV3-1	few	TRBJ2-3	CASSQQATSGQAQYF	TGTGCCAGCAGCCAGCAGGCGACTAGCGGCCAGGCGCAGTATTTT
NA	15	TRBV27	NA	TRBJ2-5	CASSLRTPGAETQYF	TGTGCCAGCAGTTTACGGACCCCCGGGGCGGAGACCCAGTACTTC
NA	12	TRBV6-1	few	TRBJ2-5	CASSDQQETQYF	TGTGCCAGCAGTGATCAGCAAGAGACCCAGTACTTC
NA	12	TRBV10-3	NA	TRBJ2-4	CAGRCVKNTQYF	TGTGCGGGGAGGTGCGTCAAAAACACGCAGTACTTC
NA	13	TRBV6-5	medium-sized	TRBJ2-5	CASTLRAQETQYF	TGTGCCAGCACCCTGCGGGCCCAAGAGACCCAGTACTTC
NA	15	TRBV27	NA	TRBJ2-4	CASGPAGRDQNTQYF	TGTGCCAGCGGCCCAGCGGGCCGGGACCAAAACACTCAGTACTTC
NA	16	TRBV27	once	TRBJ2-1	CASSLSIGGYDNKQFF	TGTGCCAGCAGTTTATCTATCGGGGGCTACGACAATAAGCAGTTCTTC
NA	17	TRBV6-1	once	TRBJ2-3	CASSEEWGGGDTDTQYF	TGTGCCAGCAGTGAGGAGTGGGGGGGGGGGGACACAGATACCCAGTATTTC
TRBD1	14	TRBV6-1	NA	TRBJ2-1	CASTRDRGNNEQFF	TGTGCCAGCACCCGGGACAGGGGGAACAATGAGCAGTTCTTC
NA	15	TRBV6-1	NA	TRBJ2-1	CARGLGGLDQETQYF	TGTGCCAGGGGGTTGGGGGGCCTTGATCAAGAGACGCAGTATTTC
TRBD2	14	TRBV10-3	once	TRBJ2-3	CAGMGRGYTETQYF	TGTGCGGGCATGGGGCGGGGGTACACAGAGACGCAGTATTTT
TRBD2	16	TRBV9	NA	TRBJ2-7	CASSAPGGGRMGEQYF	TGTGCCAGCAGCGCCCCCGGGGGGGGGAGAATGGGCGAGCAGTACTTC
TRBD2	16	TRBV6-5	many	TRBJ2-1	CASSYGQLADYNEQFF	TGTGCCAGCAGTTACGGGCAGCTAGCGGATTACAATGAGCAGTTCTTC
NA	15	TRBV6-5	NA	TRBJ2-7	CASSYGLGSSYEQYF	TGTGCCAGCAGTTACGGACTCGGGAGCTCCTACGAGCAGTACTTC
NA	15	TRBV6-1	few	TRBJ2-5	CARGKGGRAPETQYF	TGTGCCAGGGGCAAAGGGGGACGAGCCCCAGAGACGCAGTATTTC
TRBD2	17	TRBV6-5	many	TRBJ2-1	CASSYAGLAGVYNEQFF	TGTGCCAGCAGTTACGCGGGACTAGCGGGAGTCTACAATGAGCAGTTCTTC
NA	15	TRBV10-1	NA	TRBJ2-5	CARGEEGCGPETQYF	TGCGCCAGGGGTGAGGAGGGTTGTGGCCCAGAGACCCAGTACTTT
NA	12	TRBV5-1	many	TRBJ2-3	CASSLWGDTQYF	TGCGCCAGCAGCTTGTGGGGGGATACGCAGTATTTT
TRBD1	17	TRBV15	NA	TRBJ2-5	CATSRDGTTGSRETQYF	TGTGCCACCAGCAGAGATGGAACGACAGGGAGTCGAGAGACCCAGTACTTC
TRBD2	13	TRBV12-3/TRBV12-4	NA	TRBJ2-3	CATSTSGKDTQYF	TGTGCCACTTCGACTAGCGGGAAAGATACGCAGTATTTT
NA	11	TRBV6-5	NA	TRBJ2-7	CASIFGLEQYF	TGTGCCAGCATTTTTGGTCTCGAGCAGTACTTC
NA	15	TRBV6-1	NA	TRBJ2-7	CGSGPWPSVKDTQYF	TGTGGCAGCGGTCCATGGCCCTCGGTCAAAGATACGCAGTACTTC
TRBD1	14	TRBV6-1	NA	TRBJ2-7	CASRPDRGPYEQYF	TGTGCCAGCAGACCCGACAGGGGGCCGTACGAGCAGTACTTC
TRBD1	15	TRBV27	NA	TRBJ2-5	CARGPGGGAQEIQYF	TGTGCCAGGGGCCCAGGGGGCGGTGCCCAAGAGATTCAGTACTTC
NA	14	TRBV10-1	few	TRBJ2-7	CASSEGDSIYEQYF	TGCGCCAGCAGTGAGGGGGACTCGATTTACGAGCAGTACTTC
TRBD1	16	TRBV6-5	NA	TRBJ2-3	CASSYFQTGGEDTQYF	TGTGCCAGCAGTTATTTTCAAACAGGGGGAGAAGATACGCAGTATTTT